This T cell receptor beta chain was recorded in a study of blood T cell repertoires in COVID-19. Study-wide context: COVID-19 samples, acute and convalescent, were from the United States, Italy and Spain. Nucleic acid was either cDNA or gDNA, and it came from T cells, B-cell-depleted T cells, or PBMCs.

In the authors' methods: Estimation of nucleated cell counts was performed using reference gene primer amplification. Assay used: immunoSEQ multiplex PCR; TCRdb lists only in-frame clones, some missing. The V and J calls and clone size were taken over from that table, and D and trimming were inferred from the DNA. The sample carries 230,000 or so clones, roughly 76% recorded once. Enrolled during active infection, Seattle patients were then followed longitudinally. The origin of this receptor is a woman older than 75 with COVID-19, enrolled during active disease. Sequenced input: peripheral blood.

The CDR3 reads CASSSGSGWSETQYF. For the CDR3, the DNA is TGTGCCAGCAGCTCAGGGTCAGGGTGGAGTGAGACCCAGTACTTC. This chain joins TRBV7-9 and TRBJ2-5; D is possibly TRBD1 (5 bases). The length of the CDR3 is 15 residues. The ends were cut back, 4 bases at V and 5 bases at J, with 17 bases in the middle. CDR1 is SEHNR, CDR2 FQNEAQ, per germline (reference sequence).